This TCR beta chain was sequenced in a study of beta chain features in type 1 diabetes. Heparinised blood was drawn once per donor, averaging roughly 110 mL. The authors reverse transcribed all of the isolated RNA, so sequencing captured expressed TCRB transcripts. Libraries were prepared by immunoSEQ multiplex PCR; TCRdb keeps only in-frame clonotypes and omits some of them. The sample yields hundreds of thousands of clones, around 15% seen once. Points from the study as a whole: There was a moderate but significant shortening of TCRB CDR3s in all four CD4+ subsets of Type 1 diabetes patients. These data did not resolve whether HLA type affects TCRB rearrangement. Sampled from patients, naive, central memory and Treg TCRB repertoires appeared more similar than those sampled from healthy donors.

This clone was observed a handful of times. Its target is unknown. This CDR3 has 16 residues. Losses at the gene ends were 1 base for V and 6 bases for J; bases not matched to a gene: 12. Germline V lookup: CDR1 SGHVS, CDR2 FQNEAQ. The chain has TRBV7-8 and TRBJ2-7, with 7 bases fitting TRBD1. Sequences were obtained from naive CD4+ T cells from blood. This TCR came from a man aged 18 to 35 with type 1 diabetes. CDR3 DNA: TGTGCCAGCAGCTTAGGACGCGGGCAGGGGGTAATCGAGCAGTACTTC. This translates into CASSLGRGQGVIEQYF.